Listed here are 26 T cell receptor beta chains from one sample, sequenced in a study of T-cell memory formation after mild COVID-19. From the 5' RACE reads, TCRdb called clonotypes with MiXCR, one entry per CDR3 protein. The table has 100,000 to 150,000 distinct CDR3 sequences, 5% to 6.5% seen once. Sample: PBMCs or a T cell subset sorted from them (not recorded which). The receptor set was obtained from an adult woman who had mild COVID-19 (a few samples of this study predate the infection). Cell type and time point are not known.

J is TRBJ1-5 and V is TRBV18, with 7 bases that match TRBD1. The CDR3 runs 15 residues. After removal of 1 base from V and 1 base from J, the junction contained 1 base not matched to a gene. The germline V gene encodes CDR1 KGHSH and CDR2 LQKENI. This chain's CDR3 is CASSPQGQSNQPQHF. CDR3 nucleotides: TGTGCCAGCTCACCACAGGGACAGAGCAATCAGCCCCAGCATTTT.

The table lists this clonotype with a few counts. This chain joins TRBV5-1 and TRBJ2-4, with D uncertain. Germline CDR1 SGHRS, CDR2 YFSETQ. CDR3 length: 17 residues. Between the trimmed V and J ends, which lost 4 bases and 2 bases, there was a span of 19 bases. CDR3 sequence (DNA): TGCGCCAGCAGCAGTCGAGTTCTGGACGGGTCCAAAAACATTCAGTACTTC. It specifies CASSSRVLDGSKNIQYF. Together with reference TRBV5-1 and TRBJ2-4, the CDR3 gives the full variable domain: KAGVTQTPRYLIKTRGQQVTLSCSPISGHRSVSWYQQTPGQGLQFLFEYFSETQRNKGNFPGRFSGRQFSNSRSEMNVSTLELGDSALYLCASSSRVLDGSKNIQYFGAGTRLSVL.

A remark on this clonotype: A single base separates this from a much larger clone, so it may be a read error. The chain couples TRBV29-1 to TRBJ1-6; tentative D call: TRBD1 (5 bases). The CDR3 extends over 13 amino acids. CDR1 and CDR2 (germline): SQVTM, ANQGSEA. V gave up 7 bases and J gave up 10 bases, with 17 bases separating them. CDR3: CSAGDGPKSPLHF. Written as DNA, the CDR3 is TGCAGCGCGGGGGACGGACCTAAGTCACCCCTCCACTTT.

This clonotype was observed at least ten times. The chain employs TRBV2 and TRBJ1-6; D ambiguous. CDR1 SNHLY and CDR2 FYNNEI come from the germline V gene. The CDR3 covers 14 residues. The V and J ends lost 5 bases and 6 bases respectively, with 11 bases between them. The CDR3 region is CASSYGQANSPLHF. The CDR3 bases are TGTGCCAGCAGTTATGGCCAGGCTAATTCACCCCTCCACTTT.

CDR3 DNA: TGTGCCATCAGTGCGGGGACCGGGGCTTTCTTT. Translation: CAISAGTGAFF. J is TRBJ1-1 and V is TRBV10-3, with D possibly being TRBD1 (5 bases). Germline V lookup: CDR1 ENHRY, CDR2 SYGVKD. The V end lost 4 bases, the J end lost 11 bases, and 11 bases lay between the germline ends. There are 11 residues in the CDR3.

CDR3 residues: CASSGGSVSNQPQHF. The CDR3 nucleotides read TGTGCCAGCAGTGGAGGGTCGGTGAGCAATCAGCCCCAGCATTTT. The chain links TRBV25-1 to TRBJ1-5; no firm D call. The CDR3 has 15 residues. CDR1 is MGHDK, CDR2 SYGVNS, per germline. V lost 4 bases and J 1 base, leaving 11 bases between the germline ends.

In this sample, this clonotype turned up many times. The chain has TRBV30 and TRBJ2-5; TRBD1 matches 10 bases. V trimming: 2 bases; J trimming: 5 bases; junction bases outside the gene matches: 5. The CDR3 runs 14 residues. Germline loops: CDR1 GTSNPN, CDR2 SVGIG (reference sequence). CDR3 DNA: TGTGCCTGGAGTTTGACAGGGGGCGTGGAGACCCAGTACTTC. Its protein product is CAWSLTGGVETQYF.

The table lists this clonotype with a few counts. This chain uses TRBV7-3 with TRBJ1-6; TRBD1 might be the D (6 bases). V lost 5 bases to trimming and J lost 8 bases, with 13 bases between them. Looked up from germline, CDR1 is SGHTA and CDR2 is FQGTGA. There are 14 residues in the CDR3. CDR3 in DNA: TGTGCCAGCAGCCCCAAGGGGGGGGATTCACCCCTCCACTTT. Its protein is CASSPKGGDSPLHF.

This clonotype came up a few times. The chain has TRBV7-2 and TRBJ2-3; D is undetermined. In germline, CDR1 is SGHTA, CDR2 FQGNSA. The V and J ends lost 5 bases and 7 bases respectively, with 7 bases between them. This CDR3 spans 11 amino acids. The CDR3 here is CASSLPNTQYF. The DNA of the CDR3 is TGTGCCAGCAGCCTACCAAATACGCAGTATTTT.

The table lists this clonotype with many counts. The rearrangement links TRBV6-5 to TRBJ2-5; 8 bases map to TRBD2. The CDR3 totals 15 residues. V lost 6 bases to trimming and J lost 1 base; unmatched junction nucleotides: 7. Germline V lookup: CDR1 MNHEY, CDR2 SVGAGI. The CDR3 loop reads CASSNPAGGQETQYF. The CDR3 DNA reads TGTGCCAGCAGCAACCCCGCGGGGGGCCAAGAGACCCAGTACTTC.

This clonotype was seen at least ten times. The rearrangement joins TRBV20-1 to TRBJ2-3, with TRBD2 matching 9 bases. The V and J ends lost 0 bases and 0 bases, in that order; junction bases with no gene match: 4. Germline CDR1 is DFQATT and CDR2 is SNEGSKA (reference sequence). The CDR3 is made up of 16 amino acids. CDR3: CSAREASGASTDTQYF. CDR3 sequence (DNA): TGCAGTGCTAGAGAGGCTAGCGGGGCAAGCACAGATACGCAGTATTTT.

There are many counts of this clonotype. The V call is TRBV5-1, the J call TRBJ2-5; 9 nucleotides agree with TRBD2. Germline assignment: CDR1 SGHRS and CDR2 YFSETQ. This CDR3 comprises 14 residues. Germline trimming cut 4 bases from V and 4 bases from J; bases unmatched to any gene: 5. CDR3 region: CASSPAGGRETQYF. The DNA of the CDR3 is TGCGCCAGCAGCCCAGCGGGGGGTCGAGAGACCCAGTACTTC.

The J gene is TRBJ2-3, the V gene TRBV29-1; D remains ambiguous. The germline gives CDR1 SQVTM, CDR2 ANQGSEA. Trimming stripped 4 bases from V and 1 base from J, with 12 bases between. The CDR3 sequence is 14 residues long. The CDR3 protein is CSVAHFVGTDTQYF. The CDR3 DNA reads TGCAGCGTTGCCCATTTCGTAGGCACAGATACGCAGTATTTT.

The gene calls are TRBV5-1 and TRBJ2-2, with TRBD2 as a possible D gene (6 bases). Germline CDR1 SGHRS, CDR2 YFSETQ. Trimming left V 4 bases short and J 0 bases short, with 13 bases between. This CDR3 is built from 16 residues. CDR3 sequence reads: CASSPGGTSNTGELFF. DNA of the CDR3: TGCGCCAGCAGCCCCGGGGGAACATCGAACACCGGGGAGCTGTTTTTT.

The chain carries TRBV18 and TRBJ1-4, with a possible D match to TRBD1 (5 bases). The CDR3 sequence is 17 residues long. From germline, CDR1 is KGHSH and CDR2 LQKENI. The V end lost 4 bases, the J end lost 0 bases, and 15 bases lay between the germline ends. The CDR3 region is CASSLQGTPATNEKLFF. The CDR3 DNA is TGTGCCAGCTCACTACAAGGGACTCCCGCAACTAATGAAAAACTGTTTTTT.

This clonotype was observed at least ten times. V is TRBV5-1 and J is TRBJ1-5; 10 positions match TRBD1. After removal of 3 bases from V and 4 bases from J, the junction contained 1 base not matched to a gene. Germline assignment: CDR1 SGHRS and CDR2 YFSETQ. The CDR3 has 14 amino acids. This CDR3 reads CASSWGQGNQPQHF. CDR3 DNA sequence: TGCGCCAGCAGCTGGGGACAGGGGAATCAGCCCCAGCATTTT. The full variable domain, rest sourced from reference TRBV5-1 and TRBJ1-5, is KAGVTQTPRYLIKTRGQQVTLSCSPISGHRSVSWYQQTPGQGLQFLFEYFSETQRNKGNFPGRFSGRQFSNSRSEMNVSTLELGDSALYLCASSWGQGNQPQHFGDGTRLSIL.

This clonotype was detected a few times. The rearrangement uses TRBV29-1 and TRBJ1-1; D gene unclear. Trimming left V 6 bases short and J 0 bases short, with 14 bases between. The CDR3 sequence is 14 residues long. Germline lookup yields CDR1 SQVTM and CDR2 ANQGSEA. As DNA, the CDR3 is TGCAGCGTCGCCCGACACAGCATGAACACTGAAGCTTTCTTT. Its protein is CSVARHSMNTEAFF.

This clonotype was seen more than once but under ten times. V gene TRBV21-1 combines with J gene TRBJ1-2; no check of the table's D call, TRBD1, against the DNA was made. TRBV21-1 is flagged as a pseudogene. This CDR3 contains 14 residues. The CDR3 protein is CASYRDISNYGYTF. CDR3 bases: TGTGCCAGCTACCGGGACATCTCTAACTATGGCTACACCTTC.

This clonotype came up many times. The rearrangement joins TRBV7-9 to TRBJ2-5, with 12 bases identical to TRBD1. CDR1 and CDR2 from the germline V gene are SEHNR and FQNEAQ (reference sequence). The CDR3 has 15 residues. V was pared by 3 bases and J by 5 bases, with 4 bases of the junction left unmatched. Here the CDR3 DNA reads TGTGCCAGCAGCTTGGGACAGGGGGCTGGGGAGACCCAGTACTTC. Its protein is CASSLGQGAGETQYF.

The chain has TRBV7-9 and TRBJ2-4; 8 nucleotides line up with TRBD1. The length of the CDR3 is 15 residues. In germline, CDR1 is SEHNR, CDR2 FQNEAQ (reference sequence). V lost 6 bases, J lost 5 bases, and 9 bases stayed unmatched. CDR3: CASSSTGDWENIQYF. The DNA of the CDR3 is TGTGCCAGCAGTTCGACAGGGGATTGGGAAAACATTCAGTACTTC.

This clonotype was counted between two and nine times. The chain carries TRBV4-2 and TRBJ1-1; no firm D call. The CDR3 has 14 residues. Germline loops: CDR1 LGHNA, CDR2 YNFKEQ. V dropped 0 bases and J dropped 2 bases, with 7 bases sitting between them. CDR3 protein: CASSQDGHNTEAFF. CDR3 DNA: TGTGCCAGCAGCCAAGATGGGCACAACACTGAAGCTTTCTTT.

This clonotype was detected a few times. The chain uses TRBV12-3 or TRBV12-4 and TRBJ1-1; D is possibly TRBD1 (5 bases). The V gene lost 1 base and the J gene lost 2 bases, with 20 bases spanning the gap. The CDR3 has 18 residues. The CDR3 nucleotides read TGTGCCAGCAGTTTAGTCGCCAGACTTGCCGGGGCTAACACTGAAGCTTTCTTT. Its protein product is CASSLVARLAGANTEAFF.

In its sample, this clonotype was seen a few times. The rearrangement links TRBV24-1 to TRBJ2-1; a possible D gene is TRBD1 (5 bases). The germline V and J ends were trimmed by 0 bases and 0 bases, with 5 bases remaining between them. This CDR3 region has 15 residues. Germline V CDR1 and CDR2: KGHDR, SFDVKD. Here the CDR3 DNA reads TGTGCCACCAGTGATTTGGGACACTCCTACAATGAGCAGTTCTTC. Translated, it gives CATSDLGHSYNEQFF.

This clonotype showed up many times. The chain couples TRBV12-3 or TRBV12-4 to TRBJ2-2; possible D gene TRBD1, 6 bases. The CDR3 runs 14 residues. Trimming shortened V by 7 bases and J by 1 base, and 10 bases separated the two germline ends. The CDR3 sequence: CASTKDRNTGELFF. The CDR3 DNA sequence: TGTGCCAGCACCAAGGACAGGAACACCGGGGAGCTGTTTTTT.

This clonotype was seen repeatedly, ten times or more. The chain uses TRBV6-2 or TRBV6-3 and TRBJ2-7, with a tentative D call TRBD2 (6 bases). The CDR3 runs 12 residues. The germline CDR1 and CDR2 sequences are MNHEY and SVGEGT. V was pared by 5 bases and J by 3 bases, with 8 bases between. The CDR3 region is CASSRDFYEQYF. For the CDR3, the DNA is TGTGCCAGCAGTCGGGACTTCTACGAGCAGTACTTC.

This clonotype has a handful of counts. The rearrangement links TRBV6-5 to TRBJ2-3; TRBD2 agrees at 7 bases. Germline V lookup: CDR1 MNHEY, CDR2 SVGAGI. Trimming took 2 bases from V and 4 from J; bases not matched to a gene: 6. This CDR3 spans 15 amino acids. The chain's CDR3 is CASSYGGGPADTQYF. DNA of the CDR3: TGTGCCAGCAGTTACGGGGGAGGGCCAGCAGATACGCAGTATTTT.